This record looks at one T cell receptor (beta chain) sequence and its context. These data originate in a study of blood T cell repertoires in COVID-19. Study-level information: Donors in the United States, Italy and Spain gave samples during acute or convalescent COVID-19. Sample material is recorded as cDNA or gDNA derived from T cells, B-cell-depleted T cells, or PBMCs.

Germline lookup yields CDR1 SGHTA and CDR2 FQGNSA. The CDR3 covers 14 residues. The V and J ends lost 3 bases and 7 bases respectively, with 16 bases between them. Under the authors' procedure: Reference gene primer amplification gave nucleated cell count estimates. Here immunoSEQ multiplex PCR was the method, and the copy in TCRdb shows in-frame clones only, minus some. The V and J calls and the clone size are those of that table, but D and trimming were determined from the DNA. The data contain about 210,000 clones, just over 85% of them singletons. The J gene is TRBJ2-7, the V gene TRBV7-2; D might be TRBD1 (6 bases). The sample was peripheral blood. The sequence derives from a man aged 18-30 years with active or convalescent COVID-19. CDR3 coding DNA: TGTGCCAGCAGCTTGACAGGACCCCCGGGGGAGCAGTACTTC. Encoded protein: CASSLTGPPGEQYF.